This record concerns one TCR beta chain sequence. Its antigen is currently unknown. It was with 60 Vbeta and 13 Jbeta primers that the PCR ran. The assay was immunoSEQ multiplex PCR, and TCRdb's table has in-frame clones only and misses some. The table lists 200,000 or so clones, 70% to 80% of them singletons. The entry originates in a study of cytomegalovirus exposure and HLA in healthy donors. Study results and caveats: The authors listed 180 or so TCR beta chains as cytomegalovirus-associated.

The CDR3 sequence is 16 residues long. V lost 7 bases and J 5 bases, leaving 21 bases between the germline ends. The germline CDR1 and CDR2 sequences are MNHNY and SVGAGI (reference sequence). The receptor was derived from a woman in her 30s in good health and CMV-seropositive. The chain couples TRBV6-6 to TRBJ2-1; D perhaps matches TRBD1 (5 bases). The sample comprised PBMCs. The CDR3 DNA sequence: TGTGCCAGCACCTCCGACCGCCGAAGGGGAAACAATGAGCAGTTCTTC. It is translated as CASTSDRRRGNNEQFF.